Listed below are T cell receptor beta chains from one sample, sequenced in a study of T cell responses to AZD1222 COVID-19 vaccine. Sequencing was performed with immunoSEQ multiplex PCR; in TCRdb, only in-frame clones are kept and a portion is missing. The sample lists approximately 110,000 clones; roughly 87% were seen once. Sequences were derived from peripheral blood, sampled on day 0 of AZD1222 vaccination. These receptors all stem from an adult in good health. Both conserved end residues are part of each CDR3. The D gene is left open where the match is weak. Size is stated for part of the rows, as once, few or many counts, or as a class when the clone is expanded.

j_call v_call clone_size d_call cdr3_aa cdr3_nt
TRBJ1-1 TRBV19 once NA CASSIQALNTEAFF TGTGCCAGTAGTATTCAGGCTTTAAACACTGAAGCTTTCTTT
TRBJ1-2 TRBV11-2 once TRBD1 CASSFPGGQGINYGYTF TGTGCCAGCAGCTTCCCAGGGGGGCAGGGGATAAACTATGGCTACACCTTC
TRBJ1-2 TRBV3-1/TRBV3-2 NA TRBD1 CASSRQTGFYGYTF TGTGCCAGCAGCCGGCAGACAGGGTTCTATGGCTACACCTTC
TRBJ2-7 TRBV4-3 NA NA CASSQTGNYEQYF TGCGCCAGCAGCCAAACAGGGAACTACGAGCAGTACTTC
TRBJ2-7 TRBV4-2 NA TRBD2 CASSQDRSGGPRSYEQYF TGTGCCAGCAGCCAAGATCGAAGCGGGGGGCCCCGTTCCTACGAGCAGTACTTC
TRBJ2-7 TRBV2 few TRBD2 CASSDTSGPSYEQYF TGTGCCAGCAGCGACACTAGCGGGCCATCCTACGAGCAGTACTTC
TRBJ1-1 TRBV25-1 NA NA CASSVQGNTEAFF TGTGCCAGCAGCGTACAGGGGAACACTGAAGCTTTCTTT
TRBJ1-2 TRBV27 NA TRBD1 CASSSPGQGLSGYTF TGTGCCAGCAGTTCTCCGGGACAGGGGCTGTCTGGCTACACCTTC
TRBJ1-4 TRBV4-3 NA TRBD1 CASSQKVAGQGTTNEKLFF TGCGCCAGCAGCCAAAAAGTGGCGGGACAGGGGACAACTAATGAAAAACTGTTTTTT
TRBJ2-1 TRBV5-4 NA NA CASSLLEEQFF TGTGCCAGCAGCCTACTCGAGGAGCAGTTCTTC
TRBJ1-1 TRBV11-3 NA TRBD1 CASRPRQGGTEAFF TGTGCCAGCAGACCGAGACAGGGAGGAACTGAAGCTTTCTTT
TRBJ1-4 TRBV9 NA NA CASSVGGSNEKLFF TGTGCCAGCAGCGTAGGCGGCAGCAATGAAAAACTGTTTTTT
TRBJ1-1 TRBV5-4 once TRBD1 CASSLAIPGQQNTEAFF TGTGCCAGCAGCTTGGCTATACCGGGACAGCAAAACACTGAAGCTTTCTTT
TRBJ1-6 TRBV2 NA NA CASSLTGPFIHF TGTGCCAGCAGTTTAACAGGACCGTTCATCCACTTT
TRBJ2-2 TRBV5-1 NA TRBD1 CASSTRTGGELFF TGCGCCAGCTCGACAAGGACAGGCGGGGAGCTGTTTTTT
TRBJ2-1 TRBV29-1 NA NA CSVVERATYNEQFF TGCAGCGTTGTTGAGCGGGCGACCTACAATGAGCAGTTCTTC
TRBJ1-5 TRBV7-9 NA TRBD1 CASSSDRGLQPQHF TGTGCCAGCAGCTCGGACAGGGGGCTGCAGCCCCAGCATTTT
TRBJ1-6 TRBV21-1 once NA CASSKNRGNSPLHF TGTGCCAGCAGCAAAAACAGGGGTAATTCACCCCTCCACTTT
TRBJ1-5 TRBV19 NA TRBD1 CASSIPGGYSNQPQHF TGTGCCAGTAGTATTCCAGGGGGGTATAGCAATCAGCCCCAGCATTTT
TRBJ2-2 TRBV28 NA NA CASSSMNTGELFF TGTGCCAGCAGTTCAATGAACACCGGGGAGCTGTTTTTT
TRBJ1-4 TRBV24-1 NA NA CATTLRPLMSEKLFF TGTGCCACGACGTTAAGGCCCCTGATGAGCGAAAAACTGTTTTTT
TRBJ2-1 TRBV6-2/TRBV6-3 NA NA CASSYLGGGEQFF TGTGCCAGCAGTTACCTCGGGGGCGGGGAGCAGTTCTTC